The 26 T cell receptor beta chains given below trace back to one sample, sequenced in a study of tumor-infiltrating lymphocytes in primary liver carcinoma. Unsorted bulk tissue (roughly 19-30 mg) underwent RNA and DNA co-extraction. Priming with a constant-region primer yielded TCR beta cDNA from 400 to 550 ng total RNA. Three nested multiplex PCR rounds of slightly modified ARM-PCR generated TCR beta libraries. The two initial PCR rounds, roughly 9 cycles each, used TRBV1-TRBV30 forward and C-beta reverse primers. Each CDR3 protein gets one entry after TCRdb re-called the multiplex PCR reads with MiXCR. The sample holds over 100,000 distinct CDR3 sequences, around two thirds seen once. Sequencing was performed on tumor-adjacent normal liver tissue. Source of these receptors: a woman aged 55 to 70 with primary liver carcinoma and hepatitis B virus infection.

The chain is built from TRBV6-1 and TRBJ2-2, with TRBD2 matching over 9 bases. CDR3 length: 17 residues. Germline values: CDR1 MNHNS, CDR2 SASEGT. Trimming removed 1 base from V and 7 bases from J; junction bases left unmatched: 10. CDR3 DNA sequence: TGTGCCAGCAGTGAAGTGCTGGCGGGAGGGCCAATCGGGGAGCTGTTTTTT. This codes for CASSEVLAGGPIGELFF.

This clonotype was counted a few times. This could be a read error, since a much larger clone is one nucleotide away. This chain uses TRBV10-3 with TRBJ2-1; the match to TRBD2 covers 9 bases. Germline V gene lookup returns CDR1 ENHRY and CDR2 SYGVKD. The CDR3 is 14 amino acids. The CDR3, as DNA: TGTACCATCACTCCTAGCGGGGACGTCAATGAGCAGTTCTTC. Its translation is CTITPSGDVNEQFF.

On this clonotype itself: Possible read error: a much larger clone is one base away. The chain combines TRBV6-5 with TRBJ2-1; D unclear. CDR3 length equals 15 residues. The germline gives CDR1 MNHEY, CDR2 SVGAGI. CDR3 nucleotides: TGTGTCAGCAGATCAAATGACGGCCAAGCGAATGAGCAGTTCTTC. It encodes CVSRSNDGQANEQFF.

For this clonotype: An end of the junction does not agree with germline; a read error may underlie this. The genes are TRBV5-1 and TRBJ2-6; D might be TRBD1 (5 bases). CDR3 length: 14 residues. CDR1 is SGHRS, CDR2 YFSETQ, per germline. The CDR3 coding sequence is TGCGCCAGCAGCTTGACAGCTGGGGCCAACGTCATGACCTTC. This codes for CASSLTAGANVMTF.

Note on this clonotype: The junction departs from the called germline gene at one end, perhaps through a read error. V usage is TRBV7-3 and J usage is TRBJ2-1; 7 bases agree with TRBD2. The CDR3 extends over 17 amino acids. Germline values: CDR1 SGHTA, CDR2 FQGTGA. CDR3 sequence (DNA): TGTGCCAGCAGCCCGGGGGGTAGCGAGAGCTCCTACTATGAGCAGTTCTTC. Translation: CASSPGGSESSYYEQFF. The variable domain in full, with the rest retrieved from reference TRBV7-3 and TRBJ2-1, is GAGVSQTPSNKVTEKGKYVELRCDPISGHTALYWYRQSLGQGPEFLIYFQGTGAADDSGLPNDRFFAVRPEGSVSTLKIQRTERGDSAVYLCASSPGGSESSYYEQFFGPGTRLTVL.

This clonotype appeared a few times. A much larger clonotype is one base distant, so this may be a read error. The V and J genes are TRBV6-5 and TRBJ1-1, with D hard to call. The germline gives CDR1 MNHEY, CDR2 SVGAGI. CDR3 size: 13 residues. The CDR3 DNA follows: TGTGCCAACAGTTACCGAGGAAACACTGAAGCTTTCTTT. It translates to CANSYRGNTEAFF.

The CDR3 region is CASSRWNDPTSVDEQYF. CDR3 in DNA: TGTGCCAGCAGCAGGTGGAACGACCCGACTAGCGTCGACGAGCAGTACTTC. The chain uses TRBV21-1 and TRBJ2-7; the D call TRBD2 from the table was never checked on the DNA. TRBV21-1 is termed a pseudogene. The CDR3 sequence is 17 residues long.

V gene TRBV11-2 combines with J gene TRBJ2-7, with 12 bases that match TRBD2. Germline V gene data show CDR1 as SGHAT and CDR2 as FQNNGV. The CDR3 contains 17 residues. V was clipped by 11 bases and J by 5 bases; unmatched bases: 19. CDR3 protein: CAGCLDLPSGRGHEQYF. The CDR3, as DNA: TGTGCCGGCTGTTTAGATCTCCCTAGCGGGAGGGGCCACGAGCAGTACTTC.

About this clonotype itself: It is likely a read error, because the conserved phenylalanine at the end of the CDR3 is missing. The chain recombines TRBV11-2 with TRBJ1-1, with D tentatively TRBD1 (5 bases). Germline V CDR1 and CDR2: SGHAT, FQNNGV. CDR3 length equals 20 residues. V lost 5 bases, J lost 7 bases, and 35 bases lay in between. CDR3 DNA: TGTGCCAGCAGCCCACATCAGCATGGACACCTCCGCTTTTGGGGCTATGAAGCTTTCTCT. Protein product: CASSPHQHGHLRFWGYEAFS.

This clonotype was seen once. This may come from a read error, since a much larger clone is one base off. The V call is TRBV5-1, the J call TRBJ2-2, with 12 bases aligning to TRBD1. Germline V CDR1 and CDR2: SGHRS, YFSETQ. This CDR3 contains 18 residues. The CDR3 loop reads CPSSPTESGTGGAGELFF. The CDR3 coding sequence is TGCCCCAGCAGCCCGACTGAGTCGGGGACAGGGGGCGCCGGGGAGCTGTTTTTT.

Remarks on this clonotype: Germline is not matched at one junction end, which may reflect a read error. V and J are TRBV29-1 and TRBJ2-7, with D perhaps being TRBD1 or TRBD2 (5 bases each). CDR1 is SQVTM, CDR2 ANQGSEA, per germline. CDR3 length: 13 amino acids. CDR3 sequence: CSIEGDRGHEQYF. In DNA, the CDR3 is TGCAGCATTGAAGGGGATAGGGGACACGAGCAGTACTTC.

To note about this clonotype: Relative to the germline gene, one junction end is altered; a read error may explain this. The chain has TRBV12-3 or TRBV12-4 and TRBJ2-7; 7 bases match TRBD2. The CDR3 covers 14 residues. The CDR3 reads CASTIAGPPYVQYF. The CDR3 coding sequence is TGTGCCAGCACTATAGCGGGTCCCCCCTACGTGCAGTACTTC.

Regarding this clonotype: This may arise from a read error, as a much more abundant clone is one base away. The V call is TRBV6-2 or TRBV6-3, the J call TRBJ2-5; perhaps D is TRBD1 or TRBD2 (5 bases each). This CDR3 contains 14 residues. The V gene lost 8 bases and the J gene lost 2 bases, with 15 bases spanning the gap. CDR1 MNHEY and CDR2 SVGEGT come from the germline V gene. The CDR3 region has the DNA TGTGCCAGCGGCACCACGAGGGGTCAAGAGACCCAGTACTTC. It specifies CASGTTRGQETQYF.

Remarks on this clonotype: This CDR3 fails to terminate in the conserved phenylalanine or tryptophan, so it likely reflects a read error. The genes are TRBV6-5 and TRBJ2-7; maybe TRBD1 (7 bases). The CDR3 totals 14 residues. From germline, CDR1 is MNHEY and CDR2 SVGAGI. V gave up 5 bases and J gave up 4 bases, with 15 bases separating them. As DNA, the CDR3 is TGTGCCAGCAGTGACGGGGGACAGCGATACGAGCAGTACTCC. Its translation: CASSDGGQRYEQYS.

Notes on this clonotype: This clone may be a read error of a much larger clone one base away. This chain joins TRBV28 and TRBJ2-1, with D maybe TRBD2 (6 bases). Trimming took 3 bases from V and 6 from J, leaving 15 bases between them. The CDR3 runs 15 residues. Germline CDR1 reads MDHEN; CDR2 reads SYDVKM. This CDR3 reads CASSFRQSRGNEQFF. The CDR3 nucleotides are TGTGCCAGCAGTTTCCGACAGTCGCGGGGCAATGAGCAGTTCTTC. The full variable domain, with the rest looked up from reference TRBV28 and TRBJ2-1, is DVKVTQSSRYLVKRTGEKVFLECVQDMDHENMFWYRQDPGLGLRLIYFSYDVKMKEKGDIPEGYSVSREKKERFSLILESASTNQTSMYLCASSFRQSRGNEQFFGPGTRLTVL.

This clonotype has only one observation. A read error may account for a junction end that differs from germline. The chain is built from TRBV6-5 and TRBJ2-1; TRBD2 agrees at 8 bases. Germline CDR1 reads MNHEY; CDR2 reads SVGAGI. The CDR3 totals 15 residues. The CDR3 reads CASSPREGAYNGQIF. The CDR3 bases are TGTGCCAGCAGTCCCCGGGAGGGTGCCTACAATGGGCAGATCTTC.

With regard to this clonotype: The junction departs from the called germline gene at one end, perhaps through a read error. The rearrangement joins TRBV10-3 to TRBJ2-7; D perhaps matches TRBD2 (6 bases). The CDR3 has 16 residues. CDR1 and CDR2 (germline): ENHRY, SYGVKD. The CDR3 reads CAINESILGGSYDQYF. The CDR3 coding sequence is TGTGCCATCAATGAGTCGATCCTCGGGGGTTCCTACGATCAGTACTTC.

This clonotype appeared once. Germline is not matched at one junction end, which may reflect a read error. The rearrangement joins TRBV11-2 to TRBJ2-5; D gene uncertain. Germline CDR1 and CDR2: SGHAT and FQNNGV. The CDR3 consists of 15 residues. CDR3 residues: CASSLDEAVLETQYF. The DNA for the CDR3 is TGTGCCAGCAGCTTAGATGAGGCAGTGTTGGAGACCCAATACTTC. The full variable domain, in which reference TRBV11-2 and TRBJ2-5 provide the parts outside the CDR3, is EAGVAQSPRYKIIEKRQSVAFWCNPISGHATLYWYQQILGQGPKLLIQFQNNGVVDDSQLPKDRFSAERLKGVDSTLKIQPAKLEDSAVYLCASSLDEAVLETQYFGPGTRLLVL.

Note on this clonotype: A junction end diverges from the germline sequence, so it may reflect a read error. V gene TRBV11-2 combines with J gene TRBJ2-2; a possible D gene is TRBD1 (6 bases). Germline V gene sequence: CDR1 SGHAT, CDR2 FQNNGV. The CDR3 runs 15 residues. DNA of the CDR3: TGTACCAGCAGCCCTCCGCAAGGACAGACCGGGGAGCCGTTTTTT. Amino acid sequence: CTSSPPQGQTGEPFF.

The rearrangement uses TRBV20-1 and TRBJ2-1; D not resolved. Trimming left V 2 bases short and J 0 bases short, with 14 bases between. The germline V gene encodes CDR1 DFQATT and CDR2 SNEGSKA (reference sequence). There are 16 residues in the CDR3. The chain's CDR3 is CSARPIDPSSYNEQFF. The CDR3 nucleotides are TGCAGTGCTAGACCTATCGACCCGAGCTCCTACAATGAGCAGTTCTTC.

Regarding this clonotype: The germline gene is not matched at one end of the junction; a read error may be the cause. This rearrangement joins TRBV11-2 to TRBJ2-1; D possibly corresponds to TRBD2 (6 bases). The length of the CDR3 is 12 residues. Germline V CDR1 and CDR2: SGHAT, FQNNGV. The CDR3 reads CAGSLWEDEHFF. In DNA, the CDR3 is TGTGCCGGCAGCTTATGGGAGGATGAGCACTTCTTC.

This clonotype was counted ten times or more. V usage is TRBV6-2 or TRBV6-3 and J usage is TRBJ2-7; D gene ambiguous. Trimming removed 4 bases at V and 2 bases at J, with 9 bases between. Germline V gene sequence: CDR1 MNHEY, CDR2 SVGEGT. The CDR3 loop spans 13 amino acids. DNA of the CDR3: TGTGCCAGCAGTTGGGTCGGAACCTACGAGCAGTACTTC. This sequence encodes CASSWVGTYEQYF.

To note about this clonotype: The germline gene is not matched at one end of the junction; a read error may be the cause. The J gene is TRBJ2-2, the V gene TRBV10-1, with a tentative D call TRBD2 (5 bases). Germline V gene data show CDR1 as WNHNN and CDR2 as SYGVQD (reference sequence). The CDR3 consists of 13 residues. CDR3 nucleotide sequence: TGCGCCAGGAGTCTCTGGAACACCGGGGAGCTGCTTTTT. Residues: CARSLWNTGELLF.

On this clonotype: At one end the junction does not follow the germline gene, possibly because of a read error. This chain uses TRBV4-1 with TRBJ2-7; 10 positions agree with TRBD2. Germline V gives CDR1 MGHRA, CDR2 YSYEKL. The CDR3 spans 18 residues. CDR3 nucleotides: TGCACCAGCAGCCAAGATCGGGGGAGTACTAGCGGGAACTACGAGCACTACTTC. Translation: CTSSQDRGSTSGNYEHYF.

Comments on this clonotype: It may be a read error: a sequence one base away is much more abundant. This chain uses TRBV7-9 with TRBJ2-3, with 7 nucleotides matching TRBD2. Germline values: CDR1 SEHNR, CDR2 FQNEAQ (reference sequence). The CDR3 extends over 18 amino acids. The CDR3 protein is CASSLGYGGGSYTDTKYF. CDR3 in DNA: TGTGCCAGCAGCCTTGGTTACGGAGGCGGGAGCTACACAGATACGAAGTATTTT.

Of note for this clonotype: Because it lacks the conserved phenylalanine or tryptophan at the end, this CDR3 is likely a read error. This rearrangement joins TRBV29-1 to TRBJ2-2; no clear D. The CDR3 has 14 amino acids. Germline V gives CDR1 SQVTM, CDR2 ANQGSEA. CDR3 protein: CSVGHSSTTGELFS. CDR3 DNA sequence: TGCAGCGTTGGCCACTCCTCCACGACCGGAGAGCTGTTTTCT.